The rows below give T cell receptor beta chains drawn from one sample of a study of response to subunit inactivated influenza vaccine. TCRdb redid the calling of the RT-PCR reads with MiXCR, one entry per CDR3 protein. The sample holds 280,000 or so distinct CDR3 sequences, around a fifth seen once. Specimen: PBMCs from blood, collected less than 22 months after vaccination. All receptors come from a man between 50 and 69 years old who received an inactivated influenza vaccine. The conserved cysteine and the conserved F or W are not part of the CDR3 here.

V gene: TRBV7-8; J gene: TRBJ2-1; CDR3 protein: ASSLVERGYSYNEQF
V gene: TRBV4-1; J gene: TRBJ1-4; CDR3 protein: ASSRGTGGTGKLF
V gene: TRBV20-1; J gene: TRBJ2-7; CDR3 protein: SAASIAGEHEQY
V gene: TRBV28; J gene: TRBJ2-7; CDR3 protein: ASSLLPISSYEQY
V gene: TRBV6-2/TRBV6-3; J gene: TRBJ2-7; CDR3 protein: ATYSGQGNYEQY
V gene: TRBV12-3/TRBV12-4; J gene: TRBJ1-1; CDR3 protein: ASSFYRTAREAF
V gene: TRBV7-9; J gene: TRBJ2-5; CDR3 protein: ASSSEGGTQETQY
V gene: TRBV5-1; J gene: TRBJ2-1; CDR3 protein: ASSKAGTSGYNEQF
V gene: TRBV28; J gene: TRBJ1-6; CDR3 protein: ASTPGNNSPLH
V gene: TRBV27; J gene: TRBJ1-1; CDR3 protein: ASSLGQGAFTEAF
V gene: TRBV30; J gene: TRBJ1-2; CDR3 protein: AWTPGQGYGYT
V gene: TRBV2; J gene: TRBJ2-1; CDR3 protein: ASRIGTYNEQF
V gene: TRBV20-1; J gene: TRBJ2-3; CDR3 protein: SARTRGRLDTQY
V gene: TRBV28; J gene: TRBJ2-3; CDR3 protein: ASSLSPWFQGPGPYSTDTQY
V gene: TRBV27; J gene: TRBJ2-5; CDR3 protein: ASSFGVQETQY
V gene: TRBV5-1; J gene: TRBJ1-4; CDR3 protein: ASSTTGTVDNEKLF
V gene: TRBV30; J gene: TRBJ1-5; CDR3 protein: AWSRGLEAQH
V gene: TRBV28; J gene: TRBJ1-1; CDR3 protein: ASSLSRGNTEAF
V gene: TRBV7-2; J gene: TRBJ1-6; CDR3 protein: ASSKTGADNSPLH
V gene: TRBV19; J gene: TRBJ1-5; CDR3 protein: ASSPQGGQPQH
V gene: TRBV11-2; J gene: TRBJ2-1; CDR3 protein: ASSTFEGLVSYNEQF
V gene: TRBV7-9; J gene: TRBJ1-4; CDR3 protein: ASSLKTGTNEKLF
V gene: TRBV29-1; J gene: TRBJ2-5; CDR3 protein: SVVPGLVPETQY
V gene: TRBV19; J gene: TRBJ2-1; CDR3 protein: ASSIYPTARSNEEF
V gene: TRBV12-3/TRBV12-4; J gene: TRBJ1-1; CDR3 protein: ASRGDGNTEAF
V gene: TRBV28; J gene: TRBJ2-1; CDR3 protein: ASSLGPGSGYNEQF
V gene: TRBV20-1; J gene: TRBJ1-2; CDR3 protein: SAGTANYGYT
V gene: TRBV5-1; J gene: TRBJ2-2; CDR3 protein: ASEASGGKTGELF
V gene: TRBV4-3; J gene: TRBJ1-1; CDR3 protein: ASSQDSALNTEAF
V gene: TRBV28; J gene: TRBJ2-1; CDR3 protein: ASIPGTGLYNEQF
V gene: TRBV25-1; J gene: TRBJ1-1; CDR3 protein: ASNLPMTGGVTEAF